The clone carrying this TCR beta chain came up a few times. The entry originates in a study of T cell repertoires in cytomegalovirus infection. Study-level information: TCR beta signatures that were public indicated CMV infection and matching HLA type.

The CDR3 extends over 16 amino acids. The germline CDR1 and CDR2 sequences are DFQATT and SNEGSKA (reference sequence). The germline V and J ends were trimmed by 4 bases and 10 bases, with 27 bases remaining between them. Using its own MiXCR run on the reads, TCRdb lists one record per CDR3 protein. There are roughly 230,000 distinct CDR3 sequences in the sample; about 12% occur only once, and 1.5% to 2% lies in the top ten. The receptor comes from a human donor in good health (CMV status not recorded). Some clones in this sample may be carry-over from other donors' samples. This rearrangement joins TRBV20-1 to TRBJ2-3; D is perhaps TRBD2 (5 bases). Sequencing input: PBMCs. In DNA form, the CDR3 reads TGCAGTGCTACCCCTCCCCTACTGCGCCCCGAGGGTGCGCAGTATTTT. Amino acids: CSATPPLLRPEGAQYF.